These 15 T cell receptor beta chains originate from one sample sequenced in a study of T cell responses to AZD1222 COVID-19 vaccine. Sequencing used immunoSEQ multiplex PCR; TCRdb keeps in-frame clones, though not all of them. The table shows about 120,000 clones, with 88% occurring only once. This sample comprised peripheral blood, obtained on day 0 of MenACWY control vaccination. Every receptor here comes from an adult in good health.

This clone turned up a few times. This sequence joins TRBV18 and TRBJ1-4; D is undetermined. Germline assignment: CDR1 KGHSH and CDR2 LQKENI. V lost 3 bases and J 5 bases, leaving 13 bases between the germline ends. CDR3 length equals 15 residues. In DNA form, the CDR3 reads TGTGCCAGCTCACCCCCGGTAGGAGGGAATGAAAAACTGTTTTTT. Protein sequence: CASSPPVGGNEKLFF.

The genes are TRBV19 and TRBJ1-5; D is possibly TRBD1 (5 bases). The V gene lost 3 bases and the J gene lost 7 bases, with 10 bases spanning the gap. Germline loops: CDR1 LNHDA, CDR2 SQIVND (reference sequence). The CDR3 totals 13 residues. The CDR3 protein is CASSIRGKQPQHF. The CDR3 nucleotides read TGTGCCAGTAGTATTCGGGGGAAACAGCCCCAGCATTTT.

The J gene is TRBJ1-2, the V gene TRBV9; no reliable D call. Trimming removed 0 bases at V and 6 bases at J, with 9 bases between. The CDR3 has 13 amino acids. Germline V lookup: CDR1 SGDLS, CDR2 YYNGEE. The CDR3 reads CASSVDVGNGYTF. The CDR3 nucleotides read TGTGCCAGCAGCGTAGACGTAGGGAATGGCTACACCTTC.

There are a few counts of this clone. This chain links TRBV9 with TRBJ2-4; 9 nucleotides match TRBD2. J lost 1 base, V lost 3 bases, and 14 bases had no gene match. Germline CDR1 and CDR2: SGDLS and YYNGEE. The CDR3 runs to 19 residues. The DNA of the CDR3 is TGTGCCAGCAGCGCCAGTTATGTGCGGGAGGGCCGGGCCAAAAACATTCAGTACTTC. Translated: CASSASYVREGRAKNIQYF.

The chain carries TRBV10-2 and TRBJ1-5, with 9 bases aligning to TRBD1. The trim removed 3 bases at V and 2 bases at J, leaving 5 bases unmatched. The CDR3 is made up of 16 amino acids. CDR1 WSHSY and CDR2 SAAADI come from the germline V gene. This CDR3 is CASSDWTGAGNQPQHF. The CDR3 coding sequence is TGCGCCAGCAGTGATTGGACAGGGGCGGGCAATCAGCCCCAGCATTTT.

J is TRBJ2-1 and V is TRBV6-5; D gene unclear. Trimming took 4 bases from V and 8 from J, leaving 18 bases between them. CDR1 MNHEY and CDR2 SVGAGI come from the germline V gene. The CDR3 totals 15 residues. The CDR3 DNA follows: TGTGCCAGCAGTTCCTACTTAGGGCTGCGCGATGAGCAGTTCTTC. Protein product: CASSSYLGLRDEQFF.

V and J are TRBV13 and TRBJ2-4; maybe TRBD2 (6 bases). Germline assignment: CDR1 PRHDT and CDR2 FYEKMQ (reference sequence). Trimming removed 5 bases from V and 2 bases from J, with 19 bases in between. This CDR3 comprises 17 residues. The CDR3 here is CASSPRPVGGSKNIQYF. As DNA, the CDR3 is TGTGCCAGCAGCCCCCGTCCCGTTGGGGGGTCCAAAAACATTCAGTACTTC.

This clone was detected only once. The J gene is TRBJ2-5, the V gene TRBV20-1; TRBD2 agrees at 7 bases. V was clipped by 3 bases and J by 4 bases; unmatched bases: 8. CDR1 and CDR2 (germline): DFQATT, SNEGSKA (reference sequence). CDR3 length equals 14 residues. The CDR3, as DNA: TGCAGTGCTAGTCGATTAGGGAGGGGAGAGACCCAGTACTTC. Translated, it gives CSASRLGRGETQYF.

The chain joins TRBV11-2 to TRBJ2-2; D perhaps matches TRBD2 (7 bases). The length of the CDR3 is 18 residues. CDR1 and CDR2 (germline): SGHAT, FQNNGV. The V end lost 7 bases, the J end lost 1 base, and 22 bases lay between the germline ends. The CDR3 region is CASTFRAGEGGNTGELFF. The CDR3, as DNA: TGTGCCAGCACTTTTAGGGCGGGAGAAGGGGGGAACACCGGGGAGCTGTTTTTT. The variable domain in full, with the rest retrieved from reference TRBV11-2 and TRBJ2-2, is EAGVAQSPRYKIIEKRQSVAFWCNPISGHATLYWYQQILGQGPKLLIQFQNNGVVDDSQLPKDRFSAERLKGVDSTLKIQPAKLEDSAVYLCASTFRAGEGGNTGELFFGEGSRLTVL.

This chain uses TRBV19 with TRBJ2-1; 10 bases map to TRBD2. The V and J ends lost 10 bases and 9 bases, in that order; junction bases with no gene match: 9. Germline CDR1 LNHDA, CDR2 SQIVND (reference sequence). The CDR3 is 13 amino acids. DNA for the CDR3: TGTGCCACCCGAGCGGGAGGGCCGGGTGAGCAGTTCTTC. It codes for CATRAGGPGEQFF.

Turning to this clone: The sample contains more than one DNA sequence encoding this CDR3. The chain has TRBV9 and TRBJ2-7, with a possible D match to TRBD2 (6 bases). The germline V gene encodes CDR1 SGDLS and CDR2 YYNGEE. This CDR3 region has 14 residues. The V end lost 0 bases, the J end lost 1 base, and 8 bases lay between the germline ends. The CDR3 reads CASSVGGVSYEQYF. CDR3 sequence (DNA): TGTGCCAGCAGCGTAGGCGGGGTATCCTACGAGCAGTACTTC.

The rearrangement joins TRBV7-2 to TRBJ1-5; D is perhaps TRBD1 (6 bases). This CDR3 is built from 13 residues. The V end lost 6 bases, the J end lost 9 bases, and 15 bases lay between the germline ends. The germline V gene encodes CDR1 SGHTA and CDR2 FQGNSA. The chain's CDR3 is CASSRGHERPQHF. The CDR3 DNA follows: TGTGCCAGCAGTAGGGGACATGAGAGGCCCCAGCATTTT.

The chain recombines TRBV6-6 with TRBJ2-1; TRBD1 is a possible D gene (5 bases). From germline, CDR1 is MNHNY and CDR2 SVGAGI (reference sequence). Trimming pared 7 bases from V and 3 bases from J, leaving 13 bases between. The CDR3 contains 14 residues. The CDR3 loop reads CASTFEGDYNEQFF. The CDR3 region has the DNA TGTGCCAGCACATTCGAAGGGGACTACAATGAGCAGTTCTTC.

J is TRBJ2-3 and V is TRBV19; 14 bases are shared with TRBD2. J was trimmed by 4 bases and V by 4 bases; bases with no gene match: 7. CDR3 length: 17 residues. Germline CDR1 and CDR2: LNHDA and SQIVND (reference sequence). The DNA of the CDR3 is TGTGCCAGTAGTACCAAGACTAGCGGGAGGGCCGCAGATACGCAGTATTTT. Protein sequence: CASSTKTSGRAADTQYF.

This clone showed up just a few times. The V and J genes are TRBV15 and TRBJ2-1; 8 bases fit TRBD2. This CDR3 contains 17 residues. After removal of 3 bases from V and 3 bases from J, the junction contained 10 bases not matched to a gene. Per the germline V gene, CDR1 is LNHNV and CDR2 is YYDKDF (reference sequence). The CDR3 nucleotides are TGTGCCACCAGCAGGGACCAAACTAGCGGCCTCTACAATGAGCAGTTCTTC. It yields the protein CATSRDQTSGLYNEQFF. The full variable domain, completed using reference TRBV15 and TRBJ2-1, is DAMVIQNPRYQVTQFGKPVTLSCSQTLNHNVMYWYQQKSSQAPKLLFHYYDKDFNNEADTPDNFQSRRPNTSFCFLDIRSPGLGDTAMYLCATSRDQTSGLYNEQFFGPGTRLTVL.